This T cell receptor beta chain emerged from a study of molecular identifiers for immune sequencing clone quantification. Study-level background: RNA from approximately 20,000 or 100,000 naive CD8 cells was split five ways in replicates, with four sequenced. Study results and limitations: Spiked TCR RNA from one Jurkat cell reportedly showed up when mixed among more than 900,000 naive cells.

In TCRdb, the PCR reads were re-called with MiXCR into one record per CDR3 protein. The profile shows under 800,000 distinct CDR3 sequences, over 25% of them singletons. Sorted cell numbers of about 19,000 to 1,000,000, with 10%, 30% or 50% RNA, served as input for naive CD8 libraries. CDR3 size: 16 residues. CDR1 SGHTA and CDR2 FQGNSA come from the germline V gene. This clonotype was observed once. Its antigen is not known. A much larger clonotype is one base distant, so this may be a read error. V and J are TRBV7-2 and TRBJ1-5; 7 bases fit TRBD1. Input material: naive CD8+ T cells from blood, with Jurkat cell RNA spiked in. Stated subset: FACS-sorted CD8+CD4-CCR7+CD45RA+ naive T cells. The source is a human donor in good health. Some libraries in this study had Jurkat cell RNA spiked in. As DNA, the CDR3 is TGTGCCGGCAGCTCCGCGACAGGGCCAGCGTCTCAGCCCCAGCATTTT. Translation: CAGSSATGPASQPQHF.